Described below is a single T cell receptor beta chain sequence and its context. Its recognized antigen is unknown. No much larger clonotype is one base removed from it; base qualities were not supplied. This sample stems from a study of control samples from healthy donors and cancer patients (dated by TCRdb to 2018 to 2021). The receptor library was made with the immunoSEQ multiplex PCR assay. The immuneACCESS repertoire file appears here via TCRdb, limited to in-frame rearrangements. These files lack a portion of the clones; in checked studies, under half of the deficit traces to unresolved V genes, and the cause of the others is not known. This sample has about 130,000 clones in its table, and over 80% of those were observed once. The ten biggest clones cover around 0.6% of the sample. Reading from cysteine to phenylalanine, the CDR3 counts 17 amino acids. The only DNA kept is the CDR3, 51 bases in frame from the first base. The germline V gene supplies CDR1 SGHTS and CDR2 YDEGEE. Unmatched junction bases come to 16, with V trimmed by 4 bases and J by 6 bases.

The chain couples TRBV5-8 to TRBJ2-7, and 10 junction bases match TRBD2. This TCR came from an elderly man with head and neck cancer. Specimen: PBMCs. The DNA reads TGTGCCAGCAGCAAATTACTACCAACTAGCGGGAAGCGCGAGCAGTACTTC. Protein translation: CASSKLLPTSGKREQYF.